Listed below are T cell receptor beta chains from one sample, sequenced in a study of cytomegalovirus exposure and HLA in healthy donors. Clones were sequenced by immunoSEQ multiplex PCR, and TCRdb holds only the in-frame ones, with some missing. The sample has approximately 90,000 clones; roughly 80% are singletons. Sequences were obtained from PBMCs. These receptors were obtained from a man under 40 in good health and CMV-seronegative. CDR3s leave out the opening cysteine and the closing phenylalanine or tryptophan.

TRBV6-6,TRBJ2-7,ASTPSGSLRWYEQY
TRBV5-4,TRBJ2-7,ASSLFLAEAYEQY
TRBV18,TRBJ2-5,ASSIRGETQY
TRBV19,TRBJ1-5,ASSGQQGGGGPQH
TRBV7-6,TRBJ2-5,ASSPVRETQY
TRBV9,TRBJ1-3,ASSVGQGIGNTIY
TRBV5-1,TRBJ2-3,ASSPGTGWDTDTQY
TRBV6-5,TRBJ1-6,ASSYSRTGDSPLH
TRBV19,TRBJ1-1,ASSLARGTVNTEAF
TRBV9,TRBJ2-2,ASSVVAGGPGMVGELF
TRBV7-8,TRBJ1-6,ATTPGRPYNSPLH
TRBV18,TRBJ1-1,ASSPGTGVGTEAF
TRBV28,TRBJ2-7,ASQTGGYDEQY
TRBV2,TRBJ1-5,ASSTDRNQPQH
TRBV30,TRBJ1-5,AWSVQGYQPQH
TRBV11-2,TRBJ1-3,ASSLEQRNTIY
TRBV5-6,TRBJ1-1,ASSTGSEAF
TRBV2,TRBJ1-5,ASSDGGQNNQPQH
TRBV13,TRBJ2-7,ASSRNRGSSEQY
TRBV28,TRBJ2-7,ASSFAEGVPPSYEQY
TRBV27,TRBJ2-1,ASSFSRDSYNEQF
TRBV4-2,TRBJ2-7,ASSHTGGAGGSSYEQY
TRBV14,TRBJ1-5,ASSRTGHSNQPQH
TRBV29-1,TRBJ1-1,SVGRGPTEAF
TRBV5-1,TRBJ2-7,ASSLDGGILYEQY
TRBV21-1,TRBJ2-1,ASSKGQRGRPPV
TRBV4-1,TRBJ1-1,ASSPQAGARNTEAF
TRBV30,TRBJ1-2,AWSSKDKNGYT
TRBV6-5,TRBJ2-5,ASTRSTSGRETQY
TRBV2,TRBJ1-4,ASSSGTPNEKLF
TRBV15,TRBJ2-5,ATSRDHRETQY
TRBV10-3,TRBJ1-1,AISESQGYTEAF
TRBV6-5,TRBJ1-1,ASNSDQTVNTEAF
TRBV7-2,TRBJ2-1,ASSRNAAGNEQF
TRBV15,TRBJ2-5,ATSRVGGTMKETQY
TRBV14,TRBJ2-5,ASSPILEETQY
TRBV7-9,TRBJ1-4,SSSLAVWQGSEKLF
TRBV7-2,TRBJ1-2,ASRATANYGYT
TRBV9,TRBJ1-3,ASSVGGTEGNTIY
TRBV7-2,TRBJ2-2,ASSLAFSSGELF
TRBV29-1,TRBJ2-7,SVGDRGRGLYEQY
TRBV6-1,TRBJ1-5,ASSESRGNQPQH
TRBV6-6,TRBJ1-2,ASSYSNFRGGYT
TRBV7-2,TRBJ1-1,ASSLAGGAF
TRBV19,TRBJ1-5,AITDRGRQPQH
TRBV30,TRBJ1-2,AWSVQGDYGYT
TRBV28,TRBJ2-3,ASSSAGPLTDTQY
TRBV19,TRBJ1-1,ASRTGVNTEAF
TRBV6-1,TRBJ2-7,ASSMRDRAYEQY
TRBV11-2,TRBJ2-1,ASSARQGAYNEQF
TRBV5-4,TRBJ2-3,ASSLVLAGGTDTQY